The next 2 T cell receptor beta chains were all read from a single sample in a study of blood T cell repertoires in COVID-19. Produced via immunoSEQ multiplex PCR; TCRdb's table is partial and in-frame only. The profile shows fewer than 200,000 clones, roughly 89% of them singletons. The source material was peripheral blood. These receptors were collected from a woman aged 70-85 years with COVID-19, enrolled during active disease.

V and J are TRBV2 and TRBJ2-1; the match to TRBD2 covers 9 bases. This CDR3 comprises 13 residues. The V and J ends lost 5 bases and 13 bases, in that order; junction bases with no gene match: 9. The V gene's germline CDR1 is SNHLY and CDR2 FYNNEI. CDR3 loop: CASSYSIAGAQFF. The CDR3 region has the DNA TGTGCCAGCAGTTATTCCATAGCGGGAGCCCAGTTCTTC.

The CDR3 region is CAWSVQGGSYGYTF. DNA for the CDR3: TGTGCCTGGAGTGTACAGGGGGGTAGCTATGGCTACACCTTC. The V and J genes are TRBV30 and TRBJ1-2; 8 positions match TRBD1. CDR1 GTSNPN and CDR2 SVGIG come from the germline V gene (reference sequence). V dropped 0 bases and J dropped 4; count of bases not matched to a gene: 4. The CDR3 is made up of 14 amino acids.